This T cell receptor (beta chain) is from a study of T cell changes during pregnancy in multiple sclerosis. The V gene lost 2 bases and the J gene lost 15 bases, with 18 bases spanning the gap. The CDR3 covers 13 residues. Looked up from germline, CDR1 is KGHSH and CDR2 is LQKENI. Measured with immunoSEQ multiplex PCR; TCRdb has only the in-frame clones, and not every one. The data show roughly 30,000 clones, around 88% seen once. The TCR was taken from a female donor in good health, enrolled as a control in a pregnancy study. This rearrangement joins TRBV18 to TRBJ2-3; a weak D match, TRBD2 (6 bases). Source: CD4+ T cells from peripheral blood mononuclear cells, taken in the first trimester of pregnancy. CDR3 in DNA: TGTGCCAGCTCACCAGTTAGCGGAGAGGGACCCTATTTT. It codes for CASSPVSGEGPYF.